A selection of T cell receptor beta chains follows, all from one sample in a study of beta chain features in type 1 diabetes. The assay was immunoSEQ multiplex PCR, and TCRdb's table has in-frame clones only and misses some. Here the sample spans some 150,000 clones, nearly 9.5% being singletons. The specimen was central memory CD4+ T cells from blood. The receptors here all came from a young man in good health. Both conserved end residues are part of each CDR3. The D gene is left open where the match is weak. Not every row has a clone size; where given, it reads once, few, many or a size class.

clone_size	v_call	d_call	j_call	cdr3_nt	cdr3_aa
few	TRBV28	TRBD1	TRBJ2-7	TGTGCCATCGACCCCGGGACAGGGAATTACGAGCAGTACTTC	CAIDPGTGNYEQYF
NA	TRBV7-2	TRBD1	TRBJ2-5	TGTGCCAGCAGCGATTACAGGGGACAGACCCAGTACTTC	CASSDYRGQTQYF
NA	TRBV5-1	NA	TRBJ2-4	TGCGCCAGCAGCTTGGATGAGGGAGCCAAAAACATTCAGTACTTC	CASSLDEGAKNIQYF
NA	TRBV6-6	NA	TRBJ1-6	TGTGCCAGCAGTTACATAGCCTCCTATAATTCACCCCTCCACTTT	CASSYIASYNSPLHF
many	TRBV9	NA	TRBJ2-7	TGTGCCAGCAGCGTAGGCCAGATCAACGAGCAGTACTTC	CASSVGQINEQYF
NA	TRBV5-8	NA	TRBJ2-7	TGTGCCAGCAGCTTGAGGGGCGAGCAGTACTTC	CASSLRGEQYF
NA	TRBV18	NA	TRBJ1-1	TGTGCCAGCTCGAGGGAAACGAACACTGAAGCTTTCTTT	CASSRETNTEAFF
NA	TRBV5-1	TRBD2	TRBJ2-5	TGCGCCAGCAGCCCGGGACTAGCTGGTCGGGGGGTCGAGACCCAGTACTTC	CASSPGLAGRGVETQYF
NA	TRBV7-9	NA	TRBJ1-6	TGTGCCAGCAGCTTGGGCAGGGGTTATAATTCACCCCTCCACTTT	CASSLGRGYNSPLHF
many	TRBV29-1	NA	TRBJ1-1	TGCAGCGCCTCCCCCGGGGGAGGTGAAGCTTTCTTT	CSASPGGGEAFF
many	TRBV7-9	NA	TRBJ2-7	TGTGCCAGCAGCTCTAGGGCAGGAGGTGACGAGCAGTACTTC	CASSSRAGGDEQYF